This TCR beta chain was identified during a study of blood T cell repertoires in COVID-19. About the study: The United States, Italy and Spain provided the acute and convalescent COVID-19 samples. Nucleic acid was either cDNA or gDNA, and it came from T cells, B-cell-depleted T cells, or PBMCs.

In the study's own analysis: Nucleated cell number was recorded as an estimate derived from reference gene primer amplification. TCRdb keeps only in-frame clones here, not all; method: immunoSEQ multiplex PCR. Clone size and the V and J calls come from that table; the DNA yielded D and trimming. The sample lists a few hundred thousand clones, around 90% occurring once. This clone has more than one count but fewer than ten. The sequencing sample was made of peripheral blood. This sequence originates from a woman in her sixties or seventies with active or convalescent COVID-19.

CDR3 protein: CASSSDPSNTIYF. The CDR3 DNA is TGTGCCAGCAGCTCTGACCCTAGCAACACCATATATTTT. The J gene is TRBJ1-3, the V gene TRBV5-4; D is unclear. From germline, CDR1 is SGHNT and CDR2 YYREEE (reference sequence). Trimming took off 3 bases at V and 7 bases at J, with 11 bases between the two ends. The length of the CDR3 is 13 residues.